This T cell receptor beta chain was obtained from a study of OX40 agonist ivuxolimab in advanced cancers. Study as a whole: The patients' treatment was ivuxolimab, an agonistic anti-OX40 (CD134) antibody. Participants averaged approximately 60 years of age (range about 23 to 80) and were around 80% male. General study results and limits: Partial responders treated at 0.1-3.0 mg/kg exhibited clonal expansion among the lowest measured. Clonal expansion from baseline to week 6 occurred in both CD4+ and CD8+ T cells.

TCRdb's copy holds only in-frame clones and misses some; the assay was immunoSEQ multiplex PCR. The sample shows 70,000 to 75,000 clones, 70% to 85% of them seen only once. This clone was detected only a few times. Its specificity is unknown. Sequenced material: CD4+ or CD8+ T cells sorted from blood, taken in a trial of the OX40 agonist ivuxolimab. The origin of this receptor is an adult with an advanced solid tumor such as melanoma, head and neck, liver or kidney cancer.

Here the CDR3 reads CASSRRDRGVSEQFF. CDR3 DNA sequence: TGCGCCAGCAGCCGGCGGGACAGGGGTGTTTCTGAGCAGTTCTTC. The rearrangement joins TRBV4-3 to TRBJ2-1; TRBD1 agrees at 10 bases. This CDR3 is 15 amino acids long. Trimming took 4 bases from V and 9 from J; bases not matched to a gene: 9. The germline gives CDR1 LGHNA, CDR2 YSLEER.